This T cell receptor beta chain was recovered during a study of cytomegalovirus exposure and HLA in healthy donors. Study information: Early on, a data release was issued that held about 85 million unique TCRs from HLA-typed donors.

Broader study findings: Earlier analysis looked at TCR beta V segments, and most were productive about 87% or about 30% of the time.

Comment on this clone: The antigen remains undetermined.

Germline-derived CDR1 and CDR2 are MNHEY and SMNVEV (reference sequence). V was pared by 4 bases and J by 2 bases, with 11 bases between. This CDR3 is 14 amino acids long. PCR employed 60 Vbeta and 13 Jbeta primers. TCRdb's table, derived via immunoSEQ multiplex PCR, lists solely in-frame clones and lacks some. The profile shows under 150,000 clones, 50% to 75% of them singletons. The V gene is TRBV27, the J gene TRBJ1-1; D is perhaps TRBD1 (5 bases). The sample was PBMCs. This TCR was recovered from a woman aged 40 to 50 in good health and CMV-seronegative. CDR3: CASSSGFPNTEAFF. The CDR3 DNA reads as TGTGCCAGCAGTTCAGGGTTCCCAAACACTGAAGCTTTCTTT.